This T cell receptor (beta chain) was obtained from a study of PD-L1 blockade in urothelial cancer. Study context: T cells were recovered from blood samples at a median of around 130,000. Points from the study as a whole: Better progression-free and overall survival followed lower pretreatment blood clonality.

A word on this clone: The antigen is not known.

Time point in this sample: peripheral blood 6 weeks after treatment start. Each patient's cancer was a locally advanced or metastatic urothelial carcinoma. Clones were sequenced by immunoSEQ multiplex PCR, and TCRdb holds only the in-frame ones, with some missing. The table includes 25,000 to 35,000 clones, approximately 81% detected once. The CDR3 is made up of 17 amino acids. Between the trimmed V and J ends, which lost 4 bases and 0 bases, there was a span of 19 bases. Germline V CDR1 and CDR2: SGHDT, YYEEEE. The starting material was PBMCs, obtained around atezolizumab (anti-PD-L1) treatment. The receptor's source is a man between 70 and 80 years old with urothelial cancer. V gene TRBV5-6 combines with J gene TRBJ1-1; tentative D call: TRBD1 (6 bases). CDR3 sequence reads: CASSPDGQRYVNTEAFF. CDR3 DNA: TGTGCCAGCAGCCCGGACGGACAGAGATATGTGAACACTGAAGCTTTCTTT.